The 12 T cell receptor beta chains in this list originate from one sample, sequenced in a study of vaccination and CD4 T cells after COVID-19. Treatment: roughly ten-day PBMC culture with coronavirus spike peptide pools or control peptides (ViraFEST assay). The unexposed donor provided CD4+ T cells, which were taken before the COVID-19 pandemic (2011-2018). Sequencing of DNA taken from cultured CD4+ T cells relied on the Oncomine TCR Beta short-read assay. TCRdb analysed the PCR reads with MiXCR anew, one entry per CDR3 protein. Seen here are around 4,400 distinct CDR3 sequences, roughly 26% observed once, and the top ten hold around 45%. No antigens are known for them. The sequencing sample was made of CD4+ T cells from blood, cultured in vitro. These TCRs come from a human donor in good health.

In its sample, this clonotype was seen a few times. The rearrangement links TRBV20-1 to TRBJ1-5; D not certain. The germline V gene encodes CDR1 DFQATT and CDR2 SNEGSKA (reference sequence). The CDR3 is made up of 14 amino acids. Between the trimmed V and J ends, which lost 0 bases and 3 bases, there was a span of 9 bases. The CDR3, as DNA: TGCAGTGCTAGAGATTATGACACCAATCAGCCCCAGCATTTT. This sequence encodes CSARDYDTNQPQHF.

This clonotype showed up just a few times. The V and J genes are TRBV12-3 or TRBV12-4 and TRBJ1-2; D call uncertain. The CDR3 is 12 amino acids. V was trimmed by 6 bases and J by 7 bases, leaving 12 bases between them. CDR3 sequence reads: CASSPGWSGYTF. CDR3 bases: TGTGCCAGCAGCCCAGGTTGGTCTGGCTACACCTTC.

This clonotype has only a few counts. Here the CDR3 reads CASSLLADETQYF. DNA of the CDR3: TGCGCCAGCAGCTTACTAGCGGACGAGACCCAGTACTTC. V gene TRBV5-1 combines with J gene TRBJ2-5; 8 bases are a match to TRBD2. Germline V gene sequence: CDR1 SGHRS, CDR2 YFSETQ. After removal of 2 bases from V and 5 bases from J, the junction contained 2 bases not matched to a gene. The CDR3 is 13 amino acids.

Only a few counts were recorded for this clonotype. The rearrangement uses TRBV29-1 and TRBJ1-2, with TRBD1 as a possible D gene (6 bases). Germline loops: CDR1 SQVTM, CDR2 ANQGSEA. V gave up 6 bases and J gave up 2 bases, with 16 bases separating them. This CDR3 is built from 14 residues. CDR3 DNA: TGCAGCGTGGAGGGCAGGGGACTGAACTATGGCTACACCTTC. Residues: CSVEGRGLNYGYTF.

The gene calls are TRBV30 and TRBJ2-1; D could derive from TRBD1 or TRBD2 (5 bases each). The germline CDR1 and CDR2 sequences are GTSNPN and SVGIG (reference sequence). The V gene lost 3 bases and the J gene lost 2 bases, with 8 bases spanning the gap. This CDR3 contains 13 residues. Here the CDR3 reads CAWRRGAYNEQFF. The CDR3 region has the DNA TGTGCCTGGAGAAGAGGGGCCTACAATGAGCAGTTCTTC.

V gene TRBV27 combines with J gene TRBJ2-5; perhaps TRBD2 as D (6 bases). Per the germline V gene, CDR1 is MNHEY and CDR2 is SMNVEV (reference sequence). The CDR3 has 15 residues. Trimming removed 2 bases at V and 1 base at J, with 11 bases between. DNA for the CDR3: TGTGCCAGCAGTTTAATTGCGGGGTTCCAAGAGACCCAGTACTTC. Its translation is CASSLIAGFQETQYF.

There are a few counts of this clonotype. DNA of the CDR3: TGTGCCAGCAGCTTCGCAGGGGTGACTGAAGCTTTCTTT. Its protein product is CASSFAGVTEAFF. This sequence joins TRBV7-9 and TRBJ1-1; a weak D match, TRBD1 (6 bases). The CDR3 totals 13 residues. Trimming took off 3 bases at V and 5 bases at J, with 10 bases between the two ends. Germline-derived CDR1 and CDR2 are SEHNR and FQNEAQ (reference sequence).

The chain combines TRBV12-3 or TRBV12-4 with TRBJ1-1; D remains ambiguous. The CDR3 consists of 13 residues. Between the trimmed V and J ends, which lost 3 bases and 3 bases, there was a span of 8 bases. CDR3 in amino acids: CASSFRQDTEAFF. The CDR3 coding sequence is TGTGCCAGCAGTTTCAGGCAGGACACTGAAGCTTTCTTT.

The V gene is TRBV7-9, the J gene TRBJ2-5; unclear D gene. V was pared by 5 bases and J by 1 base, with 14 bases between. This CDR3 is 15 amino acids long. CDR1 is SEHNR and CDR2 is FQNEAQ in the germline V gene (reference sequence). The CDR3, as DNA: TGTGCCAGCAGCCCCCCAGACTCTCTCCAAGAGACCCAGTACTTC. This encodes CASSPPDSLQETQYF.

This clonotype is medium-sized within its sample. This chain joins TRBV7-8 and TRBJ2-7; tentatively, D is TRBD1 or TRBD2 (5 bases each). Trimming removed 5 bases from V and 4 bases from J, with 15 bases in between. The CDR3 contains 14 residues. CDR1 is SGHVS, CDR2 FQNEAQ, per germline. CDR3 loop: CASSPGTQRYEQYF. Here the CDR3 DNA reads TGTGCCAGCAGCCCCGGGACCCAGAGGTACGAGCAGTACTTC.

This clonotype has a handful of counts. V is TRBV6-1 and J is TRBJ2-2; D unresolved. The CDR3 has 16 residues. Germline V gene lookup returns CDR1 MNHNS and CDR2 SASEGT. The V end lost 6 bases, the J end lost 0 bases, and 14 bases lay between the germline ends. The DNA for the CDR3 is TGTGCCAGCAGCAAGGAAGGTCCGACGAACACCGGGGAGCTGTTTTTT. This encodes CASSKEGPTNTGELFF.

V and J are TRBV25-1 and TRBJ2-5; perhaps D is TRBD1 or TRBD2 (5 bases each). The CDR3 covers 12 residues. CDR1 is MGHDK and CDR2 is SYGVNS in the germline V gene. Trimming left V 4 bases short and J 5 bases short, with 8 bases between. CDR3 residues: CASSGGIETQYF. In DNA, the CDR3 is TGTGCCAGCAGTGGGGGGATCGAGACCCAGTACTTC.